Given below is one T cell receptor (beta chain) in context. Its antigen is unknown. The sample belongs to a study of cytomegalovirus exposure and HLA in healthy donors. Study-wide findings and caveats: Researchers reportedly found TCR beta sequences accurately predicted most subjects' HLA-A and HLA-B alleles. Later, TCR association rates were found to vary by HLA locus, highest for DRB1 and lowest for HLA-C. In a later analysis, a missense DCLRE1C variant was linked to TCR beta V- and J-gene trimming.

CDR1 is MNHEY, CDR2 SVGAGI, per germline. The ends were cut back, 3 bases at V and 0 bases at J, with 10 bases in the middle. CDR3 length equals 15 residues. Despite likely unrecorded immune exposures, the donors were nominally healthy at the time of sampling. Primers: 60 Vbeta forward and 13 Jbeta reverse. TCRdb's copy holds only in-frame clones and misses some; the assay was immunoSEQ multiplex PCR. Of around 130,000 clones in the sample, roughly four fifths are singletons; the top ten hold around 2%. This clonotype originated in a man aged 40-50 years in good health and CMV-seronegative. The chain combines TRBV6-5 with TRBJ2-3, with D possibly being TRBD2 (6 bases). Sequenced: PBMCs. The CDR3 spells CASSYGGASTDTQYF. CDR3 in DNA: TGTGCCAGCAGTTATGGCGGGGCTAGCACAGATACGCAGTATTTT.